This T cell receptor (beta chain) derives from a study of blood T cell repertoires in COVID-19. Study summary: From the United States, Italy and Spain came samples of acute and convalescent COVID-19.

This clone appeared once. Trimming removed 6 bases from V and 4 bases from J, with 10 bases in between. The CDR3 totals 13 residues. The germline CDR1 and CDR2 sequences are MNHNY and SVGAGI (reference sequence). Generated by immunoSEQ multiplex PCR, the TCRdb table keeps only in-frame clones and is missing some. The sample consists of roughly 410,000 clones, 89% of them appearing once. Sequenced sample: peripheral blood. The TCR sequence derives from a woman in her forties with COVID-19, enrolled during active disease. The chain links TRBV6-6 to TRBJ2-1, with D perhaps TRBD1 (5 bases). The CDR3 here is CASSKDTYNEQFF. CDR3 coding DNA: TGTGCCAGCAGCAAGGACACATACAATGAGCAGTTCTTC.